This TCR beta chain comes out of a study of cytomegalovirus exposure and HLA in healthy donors. PCR used 60 Vbeta primers and 13 Jbeta primers. TCRdb keeps only in-frame clones here, not all; method: immunoSEQ multiplex PCR. The table records nearly 200,000 clones, more than 75% of them present only once. This clonotype was obtained from a woman aged 45-60 years in good health and CMV-seropositive. The source material was PBMCs.

DNA for the CDR3: TGCGCCAGCAGCTTGCAGTCGCAGGGGGCCGACTCTGGAAACACCATATATTTT. This encodes CASSLQSQGADSGNTIYF. V gene TRBV5-1 combines with J gene TRBJ1-3, with 8 bases matching TRBD1. Germline V gene sequence: CDR1 SGHRS, CDR2 YFSETQ. After removal of 1 base from V and 0 bases from J, the junction contained 9 bases not matched to a gene. This CDR3 has 18 residues. The complete variable domain, with remaining parts taken from reference TRBV5-1 and TRBJ1-3, reads KAGVTQTPRYLIKTRGQQVTLSCSPISGHRSVSWYQQTPGQGLQFLFEYFSETQRNKGNFPGRFSGRQFSNSRSEMNVSTLELGDSALYLCASSLQSQGADSGNTIYFGEGSWLTVV.